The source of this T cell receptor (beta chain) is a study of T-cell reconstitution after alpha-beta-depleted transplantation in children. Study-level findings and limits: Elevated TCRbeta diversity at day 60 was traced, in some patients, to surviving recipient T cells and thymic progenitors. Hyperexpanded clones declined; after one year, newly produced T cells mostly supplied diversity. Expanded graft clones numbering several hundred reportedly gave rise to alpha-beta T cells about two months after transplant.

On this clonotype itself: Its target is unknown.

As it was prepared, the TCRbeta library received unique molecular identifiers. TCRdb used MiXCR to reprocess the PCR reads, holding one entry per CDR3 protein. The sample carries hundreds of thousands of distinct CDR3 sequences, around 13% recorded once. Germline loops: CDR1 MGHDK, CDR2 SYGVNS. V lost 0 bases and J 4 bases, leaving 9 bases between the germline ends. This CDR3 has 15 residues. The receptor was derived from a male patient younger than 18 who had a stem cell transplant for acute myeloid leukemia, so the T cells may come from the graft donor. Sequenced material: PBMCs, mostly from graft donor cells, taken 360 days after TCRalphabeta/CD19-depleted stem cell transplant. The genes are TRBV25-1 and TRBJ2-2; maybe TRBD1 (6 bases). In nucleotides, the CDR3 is TGTGCCAGCAGTGAATATAGGACAGTCACCGGGGAGCTGTTTTTT. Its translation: CASSEYRTVTGELFF.